This section outlines one TCR beta chain sequence together with its context. The sample belongs to a study of blood T cell repertoires in COVID-19. Background on the study: Acute-phase and convalescent COVID-19 samples originated in the United States, Italy and Spain.

As originally analysed: Using reference gene primer amplification, nucleated cell counts were estimated. Sequencing was performed with immunoSEQ multiplex PCR; in TCRdb, only in-frame clones are kept and a portion is missing. V and J calls and clone size are given by that table; D and trimming were obtained from the DNA. The sample comprises roughly 42,000 clones, 80% to 90% of which are singletons, and roughly 8.1% rests with the top ten. The clonotype comes from a young man with active or convalescent COVID-19. The material sequenced was peripheral blood.

The CDR3 nucleotides are TGTGCCAGCAGACCACGTCGGTTTCGACTAGCGGGAGGGCCTAGCACAGATACGCAGTATTTT. Translated: CASRPRRFRLAGGPSTDTQYF. V usage is TRBV2 and J usage is TRBJ2-3; 14 bases match TRBD2. The J segment lost 0 bases and the V segment lost 6 bases, leaving 17 bases of the junction unmatched. CDR1 SNHLY and CDR2 FYNNEI come from the germline V gene. The CDR3 length is 21 residues. The full variable domain, completed using reference TRBV2 and TRBJ2-3, is EPEVTQTPSHQVTQMGQEVILRCVPISNHLYFYWYRQILGQKVEFLVSFYNNEISEKSEIFDDQFSVERPDGSNFTLKIRSTKLEDSAMYFCASRPRRFRLAGGPSTDTQYFGPGTRLTVL.